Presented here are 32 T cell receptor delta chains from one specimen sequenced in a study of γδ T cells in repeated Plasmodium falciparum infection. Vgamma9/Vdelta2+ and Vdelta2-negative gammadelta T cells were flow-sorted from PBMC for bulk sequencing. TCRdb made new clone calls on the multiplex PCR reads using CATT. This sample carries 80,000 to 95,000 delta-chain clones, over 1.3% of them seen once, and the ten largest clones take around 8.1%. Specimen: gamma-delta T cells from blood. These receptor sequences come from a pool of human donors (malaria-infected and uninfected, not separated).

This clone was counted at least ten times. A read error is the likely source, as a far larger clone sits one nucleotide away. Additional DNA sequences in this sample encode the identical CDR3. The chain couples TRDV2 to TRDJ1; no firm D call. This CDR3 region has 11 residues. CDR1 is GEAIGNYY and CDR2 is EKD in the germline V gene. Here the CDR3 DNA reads TGCGCCTGTGACAACACCGATAAACTCATCTTT. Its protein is CACDNTDKLIF.

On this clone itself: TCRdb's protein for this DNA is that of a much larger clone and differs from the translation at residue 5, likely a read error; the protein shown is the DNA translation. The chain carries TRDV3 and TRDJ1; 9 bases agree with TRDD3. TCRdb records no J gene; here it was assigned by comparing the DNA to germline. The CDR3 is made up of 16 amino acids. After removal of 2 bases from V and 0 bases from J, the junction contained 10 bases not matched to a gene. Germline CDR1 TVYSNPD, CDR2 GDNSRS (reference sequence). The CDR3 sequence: CAFCERTGGNTDKLIF. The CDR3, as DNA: TGTGCCTTTTGCGAGCGTACTGGGGGAAACACCGATAAACTCATCTTT.

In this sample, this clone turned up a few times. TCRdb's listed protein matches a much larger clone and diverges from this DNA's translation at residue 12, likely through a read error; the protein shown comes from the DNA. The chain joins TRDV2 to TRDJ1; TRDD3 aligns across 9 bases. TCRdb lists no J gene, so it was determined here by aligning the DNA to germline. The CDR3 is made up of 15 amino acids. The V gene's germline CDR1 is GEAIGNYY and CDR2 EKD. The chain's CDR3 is CACDTVGDRADELIF. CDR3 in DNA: TGTGCCTGTGACACCGTGGGGGATAGGGCCGATGAACTCATCTTT.

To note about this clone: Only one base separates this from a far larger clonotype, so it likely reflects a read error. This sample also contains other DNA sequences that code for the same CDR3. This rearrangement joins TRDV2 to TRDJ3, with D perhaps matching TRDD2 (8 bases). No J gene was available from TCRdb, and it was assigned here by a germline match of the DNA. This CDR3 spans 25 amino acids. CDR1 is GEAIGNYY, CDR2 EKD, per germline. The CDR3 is CACDAVLASYGIGGQGSWDTRQMFF. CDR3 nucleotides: TGCGCCTGTGACGCCGTACTAGCTTCCTACGGTATTGGGGGACAAGGCTCCTGGGACACCCGACAGATGTTTTTC.

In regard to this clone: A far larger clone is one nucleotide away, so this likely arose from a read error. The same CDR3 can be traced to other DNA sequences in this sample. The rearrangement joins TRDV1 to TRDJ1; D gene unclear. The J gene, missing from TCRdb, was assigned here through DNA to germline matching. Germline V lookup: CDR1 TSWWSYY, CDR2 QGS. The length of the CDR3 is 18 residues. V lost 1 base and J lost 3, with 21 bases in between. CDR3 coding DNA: TGTGCTCTTGGGGAACCTTTAAGGGACACGTGGCAGGCCGATAAACTCATCTTT. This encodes CALGEPLRDTWQADKLIF.

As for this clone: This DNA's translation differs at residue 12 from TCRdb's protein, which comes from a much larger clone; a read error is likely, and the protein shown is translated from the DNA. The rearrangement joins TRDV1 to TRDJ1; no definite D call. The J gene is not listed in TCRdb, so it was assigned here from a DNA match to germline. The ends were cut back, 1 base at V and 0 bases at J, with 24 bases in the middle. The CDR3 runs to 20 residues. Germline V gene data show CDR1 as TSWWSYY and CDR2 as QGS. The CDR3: CALGEPKKWVWRPYTDKLIF. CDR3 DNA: TGTGCTCTTGGGGAACCCAAAAAGTGGGTCTGGAGACCGTACACCGATAAACTCATCTTT.

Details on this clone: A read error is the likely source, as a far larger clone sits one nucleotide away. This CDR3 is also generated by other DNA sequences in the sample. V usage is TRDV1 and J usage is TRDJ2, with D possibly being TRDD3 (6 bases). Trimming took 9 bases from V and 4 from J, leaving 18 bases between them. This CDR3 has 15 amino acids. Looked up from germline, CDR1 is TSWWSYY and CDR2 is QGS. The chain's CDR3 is CALTYEGISTAQLFF. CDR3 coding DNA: TGTGCTCTGACTTACGAAGGGATATCGACAGCACAACTCTTCTTT.

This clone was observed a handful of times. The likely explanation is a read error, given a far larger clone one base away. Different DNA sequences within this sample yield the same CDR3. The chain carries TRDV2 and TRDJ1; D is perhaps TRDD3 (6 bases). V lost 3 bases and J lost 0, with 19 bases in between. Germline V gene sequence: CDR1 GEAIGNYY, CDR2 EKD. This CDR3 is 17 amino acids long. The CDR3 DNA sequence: TGTGCCTGTGACTCATTACTGGGTGATACGTACACCGATAAACTCATCTTT. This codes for CACDSLLGDTYTDKLIF.

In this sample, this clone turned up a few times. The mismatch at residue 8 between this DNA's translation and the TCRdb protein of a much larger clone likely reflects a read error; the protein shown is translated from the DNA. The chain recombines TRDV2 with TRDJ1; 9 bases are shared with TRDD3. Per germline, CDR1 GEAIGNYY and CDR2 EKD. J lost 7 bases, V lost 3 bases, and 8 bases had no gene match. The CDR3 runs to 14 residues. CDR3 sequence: CACDELGESSKLIF. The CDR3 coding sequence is TGTGCCTGTGACGAACTGGGGGAGTCGAGTAAACTCATCTTT.

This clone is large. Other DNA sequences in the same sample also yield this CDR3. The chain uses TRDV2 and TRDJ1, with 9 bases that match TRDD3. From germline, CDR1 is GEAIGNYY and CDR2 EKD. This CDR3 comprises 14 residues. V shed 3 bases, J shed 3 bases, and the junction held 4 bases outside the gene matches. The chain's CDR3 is CACDPWGIPDKLIF. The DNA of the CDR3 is TGTGCCTGTGACCCCTGGGGGATCCCCGATAAACTCATCTTT.

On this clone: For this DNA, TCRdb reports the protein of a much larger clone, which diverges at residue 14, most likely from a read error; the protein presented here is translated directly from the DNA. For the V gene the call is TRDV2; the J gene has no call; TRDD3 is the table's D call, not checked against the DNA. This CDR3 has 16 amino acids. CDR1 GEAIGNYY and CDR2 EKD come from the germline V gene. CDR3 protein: CACVLGDTWDTRQTFF. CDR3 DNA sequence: TGTGCCTGTGTACTGGGGGATACCTGGGACACCCGACAGACGTTTTTC.

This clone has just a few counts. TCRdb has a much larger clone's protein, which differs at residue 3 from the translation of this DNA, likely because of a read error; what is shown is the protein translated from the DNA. The CDR3 protein is CARDTATGGLTDKLIF. CDR3 coding DNA: TGTGCCCGTGACACAGCGACTGGGGGTCTCACCGATAAACTCATCTTT. The V gene is TRDV2, the J gene TRDJ1; 8 bases are a match to TRDD3. No J segment appears in TCRdb, so it was assigned here by matching the sequence to germline. Germline assignment: CDR1 GEAIGNYY and CDR2 EKD. CDR3 size: 16 residues.

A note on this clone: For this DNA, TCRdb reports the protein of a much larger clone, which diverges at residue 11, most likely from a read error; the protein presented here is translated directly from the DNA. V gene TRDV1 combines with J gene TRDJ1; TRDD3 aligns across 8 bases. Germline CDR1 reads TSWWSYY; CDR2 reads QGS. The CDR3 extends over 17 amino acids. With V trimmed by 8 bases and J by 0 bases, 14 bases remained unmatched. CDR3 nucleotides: TGTGCTCTTAAGAAAGGTAGCTGGGGGAAGGACACCGATAAACTCATCTTT. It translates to CALKKGSWGKDTDKLIF.

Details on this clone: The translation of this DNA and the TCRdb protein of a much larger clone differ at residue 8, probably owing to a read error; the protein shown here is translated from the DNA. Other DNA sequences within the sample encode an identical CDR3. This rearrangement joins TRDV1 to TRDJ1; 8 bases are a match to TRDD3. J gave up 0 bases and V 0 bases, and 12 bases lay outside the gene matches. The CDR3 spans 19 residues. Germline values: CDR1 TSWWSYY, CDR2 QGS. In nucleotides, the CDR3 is TGTGCTCTTGGGGAACTAGTACCCGTTGTACTGGGGGACACCGATAAACTCATCTTT. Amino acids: CALGELVPVVLGDTDKLIF.

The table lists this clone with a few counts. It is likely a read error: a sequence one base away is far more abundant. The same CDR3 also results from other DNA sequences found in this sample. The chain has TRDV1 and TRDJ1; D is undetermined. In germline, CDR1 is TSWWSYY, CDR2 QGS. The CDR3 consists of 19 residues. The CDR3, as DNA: TGTGCTCTTGGGGAACGATTTACTCTAACCCTCGTGTACACCGATAAACTCATCTTC. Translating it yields CALGERFTLTLVYTDKLIF.

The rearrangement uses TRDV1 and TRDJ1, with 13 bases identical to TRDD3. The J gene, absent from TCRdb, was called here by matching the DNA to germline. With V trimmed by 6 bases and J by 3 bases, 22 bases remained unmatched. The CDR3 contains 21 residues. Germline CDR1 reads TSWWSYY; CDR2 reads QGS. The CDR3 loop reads CALGEPFPPSTGGYAPDKLIF. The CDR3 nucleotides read TGTGCTCTTGGAGAGCCTTTTCCTCCCAGTACTGGGGGATACGCTCCCGATAAACTCATCTTT.

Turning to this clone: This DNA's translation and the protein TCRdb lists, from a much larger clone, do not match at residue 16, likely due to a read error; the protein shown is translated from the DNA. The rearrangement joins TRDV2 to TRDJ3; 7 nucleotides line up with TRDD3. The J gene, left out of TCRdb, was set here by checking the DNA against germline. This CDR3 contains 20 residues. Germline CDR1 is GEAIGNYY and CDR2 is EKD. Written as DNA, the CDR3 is TGTGCCTGTGACTCCTGGGGGTCGCAAGAAAGCTCCTGGGACACCCAACAGATGTTTTTC. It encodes CACDSWGSQESSWDTQQMFF.

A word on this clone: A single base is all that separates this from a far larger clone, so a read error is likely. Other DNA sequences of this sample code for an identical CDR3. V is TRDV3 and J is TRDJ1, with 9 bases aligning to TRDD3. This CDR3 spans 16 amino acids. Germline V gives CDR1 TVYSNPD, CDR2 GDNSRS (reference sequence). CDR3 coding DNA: TGTGCAGTTTTTGGACTTCGGGGGGATACCCTTGATAAACTCATCTTT. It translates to CAVFGLRGDTLDKLIF.

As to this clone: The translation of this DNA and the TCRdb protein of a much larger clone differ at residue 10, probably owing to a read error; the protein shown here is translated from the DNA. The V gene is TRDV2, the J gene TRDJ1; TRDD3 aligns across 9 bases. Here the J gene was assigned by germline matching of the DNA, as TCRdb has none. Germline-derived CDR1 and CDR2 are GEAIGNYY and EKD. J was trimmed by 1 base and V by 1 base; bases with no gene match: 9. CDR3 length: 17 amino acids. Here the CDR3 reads CACDTHWGICTTDKLIF. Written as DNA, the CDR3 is TGTGCCTGTGACACACATTGGGGGATATGTACCACCGATAAACTCATCTTT.

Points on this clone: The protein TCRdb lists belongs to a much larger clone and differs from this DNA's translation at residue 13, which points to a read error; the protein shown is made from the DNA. The CDR3 loop is CALGDVPSAGELPLIF. CDR3 bases: TGTGCTCTTGGGGATGTTCCTTCCGCCGGGGAACTCCCACTCATCTTT. The gene calls are TRDV1 and TRDJ1; D might be TRDD2 (6 bases). TCRdb carries no J gene annotation; the J gene was assigned here by matching the DNA with germline. The germline CDR1 and CDR2 sequences are TSWWSYY and QGS. V lost 3 bases and J lost 10, with 24 bases in between. The CDR3 covers 16 residues.

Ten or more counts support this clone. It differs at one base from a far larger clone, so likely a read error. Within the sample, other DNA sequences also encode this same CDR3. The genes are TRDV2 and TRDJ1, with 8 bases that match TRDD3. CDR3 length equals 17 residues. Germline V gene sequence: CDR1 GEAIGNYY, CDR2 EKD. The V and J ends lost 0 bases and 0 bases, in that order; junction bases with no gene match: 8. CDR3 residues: CACDTLQGIPYTDKLIF. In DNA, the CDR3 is TGTGCCTGTGACACCCTCCAGGGGATACCCTACACCGATAAACTCATCTTT.

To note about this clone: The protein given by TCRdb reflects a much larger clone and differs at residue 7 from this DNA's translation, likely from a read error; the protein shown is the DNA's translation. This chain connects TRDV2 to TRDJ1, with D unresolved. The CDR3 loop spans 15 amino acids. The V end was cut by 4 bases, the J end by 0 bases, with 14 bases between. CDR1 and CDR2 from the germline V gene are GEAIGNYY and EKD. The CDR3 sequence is CACERLRMNTDKLIF. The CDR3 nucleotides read TGTGCCTGTGAACGACTCAGGATGAACACCGATAAACTCATCTTT.

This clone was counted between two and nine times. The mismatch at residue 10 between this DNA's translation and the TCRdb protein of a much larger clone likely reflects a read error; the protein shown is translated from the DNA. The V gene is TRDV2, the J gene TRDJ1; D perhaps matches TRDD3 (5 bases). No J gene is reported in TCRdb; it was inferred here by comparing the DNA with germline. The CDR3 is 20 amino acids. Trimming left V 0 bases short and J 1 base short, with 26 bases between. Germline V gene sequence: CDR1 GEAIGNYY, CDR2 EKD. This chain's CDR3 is CACDTVGYGRGTPLTDKLIF. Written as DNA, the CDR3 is TGTGCCTGTGACACCGTCGGGTATGGTAGGGGAACGCCCCTCACCGATAAACTCATCTTT.

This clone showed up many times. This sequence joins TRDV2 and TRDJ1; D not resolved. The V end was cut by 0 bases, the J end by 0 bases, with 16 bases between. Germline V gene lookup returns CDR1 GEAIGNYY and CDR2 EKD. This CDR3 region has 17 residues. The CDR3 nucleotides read TGTGCCTGTGACACCGTTTCAGGGAGAGCGTACACCGATAAACTCATCTTT. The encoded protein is CACDTVSGRAYTDKLIF.

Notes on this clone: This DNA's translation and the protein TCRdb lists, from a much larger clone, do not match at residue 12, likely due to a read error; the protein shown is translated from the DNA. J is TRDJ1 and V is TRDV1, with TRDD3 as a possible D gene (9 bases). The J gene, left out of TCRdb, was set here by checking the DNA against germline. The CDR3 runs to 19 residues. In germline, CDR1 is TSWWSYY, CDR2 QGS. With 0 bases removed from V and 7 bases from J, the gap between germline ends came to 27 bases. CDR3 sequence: CALGELSSYWGTRWAKLIF. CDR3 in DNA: TGTGCTCTTGGGGAACTCTCTTCCTACTGGGGGACACGGTGGGCTAAACTCATCTTT.

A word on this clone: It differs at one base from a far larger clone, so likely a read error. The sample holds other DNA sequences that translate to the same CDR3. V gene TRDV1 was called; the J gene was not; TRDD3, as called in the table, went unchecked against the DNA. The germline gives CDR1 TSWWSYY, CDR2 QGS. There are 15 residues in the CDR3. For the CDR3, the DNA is TGTGCTCTCGGGGAAACTCCTCACAGGAGGGATCACCTCATCTTT. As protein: CALGETPHRRDHLIF.

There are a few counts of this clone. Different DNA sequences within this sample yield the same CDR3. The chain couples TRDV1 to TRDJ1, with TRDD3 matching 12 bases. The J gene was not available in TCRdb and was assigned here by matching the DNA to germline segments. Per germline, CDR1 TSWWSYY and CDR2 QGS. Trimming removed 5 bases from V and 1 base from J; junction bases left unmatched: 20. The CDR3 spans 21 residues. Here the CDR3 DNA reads TGTGCTCTTGGGCTCAACTCCCCTGTACTGGGGGATACCCTCCTCACCGATAAACTCATCTTT. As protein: CALGLNSPVLGDTLLTDKLIF.

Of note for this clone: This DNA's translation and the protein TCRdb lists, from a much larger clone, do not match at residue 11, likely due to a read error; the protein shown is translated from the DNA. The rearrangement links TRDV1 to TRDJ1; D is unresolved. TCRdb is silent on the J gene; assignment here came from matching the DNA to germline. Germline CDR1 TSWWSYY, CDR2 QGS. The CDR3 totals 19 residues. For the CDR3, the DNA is TGTGCTCTTGGGGAACTACCCGAACCGGGGCCCGGGTACACCAATAAACTCATCTTT. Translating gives CALGELPEPGPGYTNKLIF.

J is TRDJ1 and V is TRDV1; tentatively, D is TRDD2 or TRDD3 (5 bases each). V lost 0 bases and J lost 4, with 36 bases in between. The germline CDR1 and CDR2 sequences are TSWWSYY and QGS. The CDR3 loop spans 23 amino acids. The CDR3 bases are TGTGCTCTTGGGGAACTAGATAAGGGGAAGAGCCTATCCCTTCACACACAGAGCGATAAACTCATCTTT. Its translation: CALGELDKGKSLSLHTQSDKLIF.

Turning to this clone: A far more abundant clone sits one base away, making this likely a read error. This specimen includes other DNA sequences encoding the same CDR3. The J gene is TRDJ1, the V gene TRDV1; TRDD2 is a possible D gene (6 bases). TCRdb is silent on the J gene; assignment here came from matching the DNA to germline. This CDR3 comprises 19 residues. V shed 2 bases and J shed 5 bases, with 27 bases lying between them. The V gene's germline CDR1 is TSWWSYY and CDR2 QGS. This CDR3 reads CALGEETGLPCEGADKLIF. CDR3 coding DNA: TGTGCTCTTGGGGAAGAGACCGGCCTTCCCTGCGAAGGGGCTGATAAACTCATCTTT.

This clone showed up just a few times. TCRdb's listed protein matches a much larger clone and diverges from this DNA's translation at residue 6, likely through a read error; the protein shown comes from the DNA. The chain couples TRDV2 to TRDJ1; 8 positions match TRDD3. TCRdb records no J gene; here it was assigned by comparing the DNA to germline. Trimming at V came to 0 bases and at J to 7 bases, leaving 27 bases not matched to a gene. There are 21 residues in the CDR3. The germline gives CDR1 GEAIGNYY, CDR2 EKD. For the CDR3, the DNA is TGTGCCTGTGACACCGCTAGCACGCCGTCCCGGTCGGGGGATAGACAGGGTAAACTCATCTTT. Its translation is CACDTASTPSRSGDRQGKLIF.

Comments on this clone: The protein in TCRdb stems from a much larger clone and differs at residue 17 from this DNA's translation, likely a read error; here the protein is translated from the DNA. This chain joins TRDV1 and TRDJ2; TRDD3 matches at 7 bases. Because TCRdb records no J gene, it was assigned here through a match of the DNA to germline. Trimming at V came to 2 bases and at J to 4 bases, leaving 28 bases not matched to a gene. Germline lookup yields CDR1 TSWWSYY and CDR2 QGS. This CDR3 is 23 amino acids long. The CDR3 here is CALGERYLGFRLRIRSSTAQLFF. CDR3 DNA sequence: TGTGCTCTTGGGGAAAGGTACTTAGGTTTTCGCCTTCGGATACGATCCTCGACAGCACAACTCTTCTTT.